This TCR beta chain was observed in a study of blood T cells in healthy people across ages. Regarding the study as a whole: Considered underestimates were the diversity estimates obtained from one million T cells. Strong correlation was found linking TCR beta diversity to naive T cell percentage.

This clonotype was recorded a few times. Antigen: not known. Germline assignment: CDR1 DFQATT and CDR2 SNEGSKA (reference sequence). Losses at the gene ends were 0 bases for V and 8 bases for J; bases not matched to a gene: 5. The length of the CDR3 is 15 residues. The use of a sample-barcoded 5' primer and a J-beta primer mix characterized a second PCR of about 7 to 12 cycles. MiXCR, run by TCRdb on the 5' RACE reads, gives a single entry per CDR3 protein. Found here are around 790,000 distinct CDR3 sequences, about 42% of them singletons; the top ten hold roughly 18%. The TCR was taken from a man aged 60 to 69 in good health. The chain uses TRBV20-1 and TRBJ2-3; TRBD2 aligns across 13 bases. The sample comprised blood. The chain's CDR3 is CSARDQLAGGFTQYF. The CDR3 DNA reads TGCAGTGCTAGAGATCAACTAGCGGGGGGGTTTACGCAGTATTTT.